The 27 T cell receptor beta chains below all came from one sample that was sequenced in a study of T-cell reconstitution after alpha-beta-depleted transplantation in children. Using unique molecular identifiers, the investigators prepared the TCRbeta library. Via MiXCR, TCRdb re-called the PCR reads, giving one row per CDR3 protein. The repertoire consists of 490,000 or so distinct CDR3 sequences, with approximately 13% occurring once and the leading ten covering around 5.8%. The sample was PBMCs from the stem cell graft donor, taken from the stem cell graft. The receptors were gathered from a human donor who donated a stem cell graft to a child with combined immunodeficiency.

Only a few counts were recorded for this clonotype. As DNA, the CDR3 is TGTGCCAGCAGCTTTATACCGGGACTAGCGGGGGGCCGTAGTGCCGGGGAGCTGTTTTTT. Its translation: CASSFIPGLAGGRSAGELFF. The gene calls are TRBV11-2 and TRBJ2-2; 15 bases fit TRBD2. The V gene's germline CDR1 is SGHAT and CDR2 FQNNGV. With V trimmed by 3 bases and J by 6 bases, 14 bases remained unmatched. The CDR3 has 20 residues.

The table lists this clonotype with a count of one. This sequence joins TRBV29-1 and TRBJ1-2; D is unresolved. CDR3 length equals 11 residues. With 8 bases removed from V and 6 bases from J, the gap between germline ends came to 13 bases. Per the germline V gene, CDR1 is SQVTM and CDR2 is ANQGSEA. The chain's CDR3 is CSFFSGNGYTF. For the CDR3, the DNA is TGCAGCTTTTTCTCGGGGAATGGCTACACCTTC.

This clonotype was picked up a small number of times. V and J are TRBV7-2 and TRBJ2-2; 7 bases agree with TRBD2. The V and J ends lost 6 bases and 7 bases, in that order; junction bases with no gene match: 11. In germline, CDR1 is SGHTA, CDR2 FQGNSA. The CDR3 sequence is 15 residues long. CDR3 sequence reads: CASSPQIGEGGELFF. The CDR3 DNA sequence: TGTGCCAGCAGTCCTCAAATCGGGGAGGGCGGGGAGCTGTTTTTT.

The V and J genes are TRBV20-1 and TRBJ2-2, with 7 bases lining up with TRBD2. The V and J ends lost 0 bases and 5 bases, in that order; junction bases with no gene match: 6. This CDR3 has 15 amino acids. The germline CDR1 and CDR2 sequences are DFQATT and SNEGSKA (reference sequence). CDR3 DNA sequence: TGCAGTGCTAGAGATAGTACAGCGGGGACCGGGGAGCTGTTTTTT. This codes for CSARDSTAGTGELFF.

This clonotype was recorded at least ten times. The V and J genes are TRBV20-1 and TRBJ2-1; D not certain. From germline, CDR1 is DFQATT and CDR2 SNEGSKA (reference sequence). V lost 0 bases to trimming and J lost 7 bases, with 13 bases between them. The CDR3 is 14 amino acids. CDR3 nucleotide sequence: TGCAGTGCTAGAGATTTCAAGCTAGTTAATGAGCAGTTCTTC. Translated, it gives CSARDFKLVNEQFF.

This clonotype showed up many times. The chain carries TRBV11-3 and TRBJ2-5, with 7 bases that match TRBD2. The CDR3 is made up of 13 amino acids. CDR1 SGHNT and CDR2 YENEEA come from the germline V gene. With 2 bases clipped from V and 7 bases from J, the junction kept 4 bases outside the gene matches. Written as DNA, the CDR3 is TGTGCCAGCAGCTTAAACGGGGGGAGGACCCAGTACTTC. Translated, it gives CASSLNGGRTQYF.

The gene calls are TRBV25-1 and TRBJ2-3; 8 nucleotides line up with TRBD2. Per the germline V gene, CDR1 is MGHDK and CDR2 is SYGVNS. With 3 bases clipped from V and 9 bases from J, the junction kept 14 bases outside the gene matches. The CDR3 has 16 residues. The CDR3 region has the DNA TGTGCCAGCAGTGAGGCCGGGACTAGGATTAGTTACACGCAGTATTTT. Amino acid sequence: CASSEAGTRISYTQYF. Full variable domain (remainder filled in from reference TRBV25-1 and TRBJ2-3): EADIYQTPRYLVIGTGKKITLECSQTMGHDKMYWYQQDPGMELHLIHYSYGVNSTEKGDLSSESTVSRIRTEHFPLTLESARPSHTSQYLCASSEAGTRISYTQYFGPGTRLTVL.

This clonotype was observed many times. V and J are TRBV6-4 and TRBJ2-1, with 10 positions matching TRBD2. The CDR3 loop spans 15 amino acids. V lost 3 bases to trimming and J lost 9 bases; unmatched junction nucleotides: 8. Germline values: CDR1 MRHNA, CDR2 SNTAGT. Here the CDR3 DNA reads TGTGCCAGCAGTGATTCGCTAGCGGGAGCCACTGAGCAGTTCTTC. This gives the protein CASSDSLAGATEQFF.

The chain uses TRBV9 and TRBJ1-2, with 8 nucleotides matching TRBD1. The CDR3 is made up of 15 amino acids. Germline V gene sequence: CDR1 SGDLS, CDR2 YYNGEE. J lost 3 bases, V lost 0 bases, and 4 bases had no gene match. CDR3 protein: CASSVGTGKYYGYTF. The CDR3 DNA reads TGTGCCAGCAGCGTAGGGACAGGGAAATACTATGGCTACACCTTC.

This clonotype has only one observation. This chain connects TRBV2 to TRBJ2-1; tentatively, D is TRBD1 (5 bases). The V and J ends lost 11 bases and 7 bases respectively, with 18 bases between them. CDR1 and CDR2 from the germline V gene are SNHLY and FYNNEI. This CDR3 has 13 residues. DNA of the CDR3: TGTGCCGATTTAGACAGCTTGCTGAATGAGCAGTTCTTC. Translated, it gives CADLDSLLNEQFF.

The chain is built from TRBV20-1 and TRBJ2-2; no definite D call. The CDR3 consists of 11 residues. V was pared by 2 bases and J by 5 bases, with 3 bases between. Looked up from germline, CDR1 is DFQATT and CDR2 is SNEGSKA (reference sequence). CDR3 nucleotides: TGCAGTGCTAGAACGACCGGGGAGCTGTTTTTT. It is translated as CSARTTGELFF.

J is TRBJ2-1 and V is TRBV5-1, with a possible D match to TRBD2 (6 bases). Trimming removed 4 bases at V and 0 bases at J, with 14 bases between. The CDR3 totals 16 residues. CDR1 is SGHRS and CDR2 is YFSETQ in the germline V gene. CDR3 loop: CASSLGGQFSYNEQFF. CDR3 nucleotide sequence: TGCGCCAGCAGCCTTGGAGGGCAGTTCTCCTACAATGAGCAGTTCTTC.

In this sample, this clonotype turned up many times. V usage is TRBV12-3 or TRBV12-4 and J usage is TRBJ2-1; 11 bases match TRBD2. With V trimmed by 2 bases and J by 8 bases, 11 bases remained unmatched. The CDR3 sequence is 17 residues long. CDR3 nucleotides: TGTGCCAGCAGTTTAATTAGCGGGAGGGCCCTGTTCGATGAGCAGTTCTTC. This gives the protein CASSLISGRALFDEQFF.

The chain recombines TRBV12-3 or TRBV12-4 with TRBJ2-1, with 10 bases lining up with TRBD2. The CDR3 runs 15 residues. V was pared by 5 bases and J by 9 bases, with 10 bases of the junction left unmatched. CDR3 coding DNA: TGTGCCAGCAGTCCGAAGCGGGGGGGCAGGGGTGAGCAGTTCTTC. Protein sequence: CASSPKRGGRGEQFF.

This clonotype was counted ten times or more. The V call is TRBV12-3 or TRBV12-4, the J call TRBJ2-3; 8 bases fit TRBD1. Trimming at V came to 7 bases and at J to 1 base, leaving 4 bases not matched to a gene. This CDR3 region has 14 residues. CDR3 loop: CASKQGGGTDTQYF. CDR3 sequence (DNA): TGTGCCAGCAAACAGGGGGGCGGCACAGATACGCAGTATTTT.

The chain is built from TRBV6-5 and TRBJ1-4, with TRBD1 as a possible D gene (6 bases). V lost 2 bases to trimming and J lost 7 bases, with 8 bases between them. Germline-derived CDR1 and CDR2 are MNHEY and SVGAGI. The CDR3 has 13 amino acids. Here the CDR3 DNA reads TGTGCCAGCAGTTACGGCAGGGGTGAAAAACTGTTTTTT. Translating gives CASSYGRGEKLFF.

This chain links TRBV10-3 with TRBJ2-3; possibly TRBD2 for D (6 bases). The V gene lost 2 bases and the J gene lost 2 bases, with 17 bases spanning the gap. Germline values: CDR1 ENHRY, CDR2 SYGVKD. This CDR3 is 17 amino acids long. CDR3 in DNA: TGTGCCATCAGTGAGCCTGACGGGAGATTTTACACAGATACGCAGTATTTT. Its translation is CAISEPDGRFYTDTQYF.

The chain couples TRBV21-1 to TRBJ2-1; TRBD1 reflects the table's D call only, with no check against the DNA. TRBV21-1 is labeled a pseudogene. This CDR3 contains 17 residues. DNA of the CDR3: TGTGCCAGCAGTCATTGGGTCGACAGGTTTTGGACCAATGAGCAGTTCTTC. It yields the protein CASSHWVDRFWTNEQFF.

V and J are TRBV11-3 and TRBJ2-3; D unclear. Between the trimmed V and J ends, which lost 1 base and 0 bases, there was a span of 11 bases. This CDR3 spans 16 amino acids. Germline loops: CDR1 SGHNT, CDR2 YENEEA. The CDR3 loop is CASSLAEFSSTDTQYF. In DNA, the CDR3 is TGTGCCAGCAGCTTAGCTGAATTTTCTAGCACAGATACGCAGTATTTT.

V is TRBV12-3 or TRBV12-4 and J is TRBJ2-1, with D perhaps being TRBD1 or TRBD2 (5 bases each). Deletions cut 5 bases from V and 0 bases from J, with 11 bases between. CDR3 length: 15 amino acids. The CDR3 nucleotides are TGTGCCAGCAGTCCCCCAGGGAGCTCCTACAATGAGCAGTTCTTC. This sequence encodes CASSPPGSSYNEQFF.

This clonotype was detected ten times or more. The V gene is TRBV12-3 or TRBV12-4, the J gene TRBJ2-2, with 7 bases fitting TRBD2. CDR3 length: 16 residues. After removal of 6 bases from V and 0 bases from J, the junction contained 7 bases not matched to a gene. In nucleotides, the CDR3 is TGTGCCAGCAGGGGGGGGACTTCCCCGAACACCGGGGAGCTGTTTTTT. Protein sequence: CASRGGTSPNTGELFF.

This rearrangement joins TRBV2 to TRBJ2-1; 9 bases align to TRBD2. Per germline, CDR1 SNHLY and CDR2 FYNNEI. The length of the CDR3 is 14 residues. After removal of 7 bases from V and 9 bases from J, the junction contained 10 bases not matched to a gene. The CDR3 spells CASNKGGGRVEQFF. The CDR3 region has the DNA TGTGCCAGCAACAAAGGTGGCGGGAGGGTTGAGCAGTTCTTC.

The chain carries TRBV5-1 and TRBJ2-1; 9 nucleotides agree with TRBD2. Per the germline V gene, CDR1 is SGHRS and CDR2 is YFSETQ. This CDR3 spans 16 amino acids. Trimming took 4 bases from V and 3 from J; bases not matched to a gene: 8. The CDR3: CASSPGLAIDYNEQFF. The DNA of the CDR3 is TGCGCCAGCAGCCCGGGACTAGCCATCGACTACAATGAGCAGTTCTTC.

The chain employs TRBV7-2 and TRBJ1-1; D gene uncertain. Germline V CDR1 and CDR2: SGHTA, FQGNSA. CDR3 length: 11 amino acids. V was trimmed by 1 base and J by 14 bases, leaving 11 bases between them. CDR3 bases: TGTGCCAGCAGCTTAGGTGGGCGAGGGTTCTTT. Encoded protein: CASSLGGRGFF.

This clonotype occurred a few times. The genes are TRBV6-1 and TRBJ2-7, with D uncertain. V dropped 6 bases and J dropped 3 bases, with 18 bases sitting between them. The germline V gene encodes CDR1 MNHNS and CDR2 SASEGT. The CDR3 sequence is 15 residues long. CDR3 protein: CASRIRGVLFYEQYF. The DNA for the CDR3 is TGTGCCAGCAGGATTCGTGGGGTTTTGTTCTACGAGCAGTACTTC.

This clonotype was observed a handful of times. The CDR3 loop reads CATSDLSSDDNEQFF. CDR3 DNA: TGTGCCACCAGTGATTTATCTAGCGACGACAATGAGCAGTTCTTC. The chain combines TRBV24-1 with TRBJ2-1; D is perhaps TRBD2 (6 bases). Deletions cut 1 base from V and 5 bases from J, with 11 bases between. The CDR3 has 15 residues. Germline assignment: CDR1 KGHDR and CDR2 SFDVKD.

This chain joins TRBV25-1 and TRBJ2-5, with D possibly being TRBD1 or TRBD2 (6 bases each). Germline CDR1 is MGHDK and CDR2 is SYGVNS. This CDR3 contains 15 residues. The V and J ends lost 6 bases and 4 bases respectively, with 18 bases between them. CDR3 amino acids: CASRKGGEVGETQYF. Written as DNA, the CDR3 is TGTGCCAGCAGGAAGGGGGGCGAGGTAGGAGAGACCCAGTACTTC.